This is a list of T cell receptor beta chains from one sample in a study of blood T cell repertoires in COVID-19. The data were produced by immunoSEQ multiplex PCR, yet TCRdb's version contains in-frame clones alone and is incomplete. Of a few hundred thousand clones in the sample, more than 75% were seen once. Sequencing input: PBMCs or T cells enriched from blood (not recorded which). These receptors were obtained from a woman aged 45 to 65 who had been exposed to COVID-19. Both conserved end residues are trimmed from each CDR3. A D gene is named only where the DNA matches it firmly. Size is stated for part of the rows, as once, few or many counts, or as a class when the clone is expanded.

ASSRSDSEEPSGNTIY . . TRBV23-1
ASSIRGSDQPQH . . TRBV2
AVNARGTGERYGYT . . TRBV2
ASSRGLGGNTIY . . TRBV19
ASSPQSGETQY once . TRBV18
ASTEIRPIPGSNSPLH once . TRBV7-8
ASSGPTTNTEAF . . TRBV3-1/TRBV3-2
ASTFSWGTSNHEQY . . TRBV27
ASSLAGPGNTIY . . TRBV11-2
ASRPQGSGGEKLF few . TRBV6-5
ASSFWGSGDQRRETQY . . TRBV5-8
ASSRRTGGNEAF . TRBD1 TRBV28
ASSRGQGIYYGYT . TRBD1 TRBV3-1/TRBV3-2
ASSLLSGEAGNTIY . . TRBV7-6
SVGGAAGEKLF few . TRBV29-1
ASSRGLNTGELF . . TRBV4-2
SAAGTGLKTEAF . TRBD1 TRBV29-1
ASSQVDLGLATYEQY . TRBD2 TRBV4-1
ASSPYGLAGGYNEQF . TRBD2 TRBV27
ASNLRGGANTGELF once . TRBV7-8
ASGPNRAFYNEQF . . TRBV12-5
AISELGEGTEAF . . TRBV10-3
ASSKLTGEKSSGANVLT . . TRBV21-1
ASSQTAGGAHEQF once TRBD2 TRBV4-2
ASSIGGTAF . . TRBV19
ASSQPPRASGAKNIQY . TRBD2 TRBV3-1/TRBV3-2
ASSPTVSGNTIY . . TRBV5-1
ASSPGGSTEAF . . TRBV25-1
ASTARGDNSPLH . . TRBV28
ASSGGGLSTSTDTQY . TRBD2 TRBV5-4
ASSSSGGRDTQY once TRBD2 TRBV7-2
ASSRRGNSPLH few . TRBV11-2
ASSLYSGADTQY . TRBD2 TRBV7-2
ASRRGGFSTDTQY . . TRBV2
ASSQSVGTDDDRELF . . TRBV16
ASSLLAGSGTEAF . . TRBV5-4
ASSLAGDNYEQY . . TRBV5-1
SVELGRGYEQY . . TRBV29-1
SVEADRPRGLSKGYT . TRBD1 TRBV29-1
ASSLDSIIGGYT . . TRBV4-1
ASSTQGRGAKNIQY . . TRBV19
SAEQGPNYGYT . TRBD1 TRBV29-1
ASSFGDFRGGYT . . TRBV5-1
ASSTTGGVADTQY . TRBD1 TRBV5-1
ASSPEQGNTGELF . . TRBV18
AISGGGAIYGYT once . TRBV10-3
ASSPGGAAAGELF few TRBD2 TRBV5-1